This TCR beta chain appears in the sequencing data of a study of liver allograft versus peripheral blood T cells. Background on the study: Within transplanted livers, the T cell receptor repertoires were examined and compared against the repertoires present in the peripheral blood of liver transplant recipients.

General observations from the study: Liver allografts reportedly held T cell receptor repertoires unlike those in peripheral blood.

TCRdb ran MiXCR on the reads and lists one entry per CDR3 protein. The data hold 4,000 or so distinct CDR3 sequences, with about a sixth observed a single time. This clonotype is medium-sized (0.01 to 0.1%) by share. The antigen is not known. The V end was cut by 2 bases, the J end by 2 bases, with 10 bases between. Germline lookup yields CDR1 DFQATT and CDR2 SNEGSKA (reference sequence). This CDR3 comprises 15 residues. The V gene is TRBV20-1, the J gene TRBJ2-6; no reliable D call. The receptor was derived from a human patient who had a liver transplant. Some T cells may originate from the graft donor. CDR3: CSARSSDAGANVLTF. The CDR3 coding sequence is TGCAGTGCTAGATCTTCGGATGCTGGGGCCAACGTCCTGACTTTC.